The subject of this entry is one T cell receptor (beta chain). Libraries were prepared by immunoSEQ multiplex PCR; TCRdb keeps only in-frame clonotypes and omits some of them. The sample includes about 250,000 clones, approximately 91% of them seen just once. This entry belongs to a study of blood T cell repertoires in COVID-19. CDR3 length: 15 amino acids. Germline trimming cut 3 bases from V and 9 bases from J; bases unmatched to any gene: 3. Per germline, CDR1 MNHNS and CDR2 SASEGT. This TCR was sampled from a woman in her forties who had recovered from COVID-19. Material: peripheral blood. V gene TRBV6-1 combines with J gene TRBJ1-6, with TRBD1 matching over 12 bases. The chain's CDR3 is CASSDWGQGASPLHF. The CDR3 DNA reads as TGTGCCAGCAGTGATTGGGGACAGGGGGCTTCACCCCTCCACTTT.